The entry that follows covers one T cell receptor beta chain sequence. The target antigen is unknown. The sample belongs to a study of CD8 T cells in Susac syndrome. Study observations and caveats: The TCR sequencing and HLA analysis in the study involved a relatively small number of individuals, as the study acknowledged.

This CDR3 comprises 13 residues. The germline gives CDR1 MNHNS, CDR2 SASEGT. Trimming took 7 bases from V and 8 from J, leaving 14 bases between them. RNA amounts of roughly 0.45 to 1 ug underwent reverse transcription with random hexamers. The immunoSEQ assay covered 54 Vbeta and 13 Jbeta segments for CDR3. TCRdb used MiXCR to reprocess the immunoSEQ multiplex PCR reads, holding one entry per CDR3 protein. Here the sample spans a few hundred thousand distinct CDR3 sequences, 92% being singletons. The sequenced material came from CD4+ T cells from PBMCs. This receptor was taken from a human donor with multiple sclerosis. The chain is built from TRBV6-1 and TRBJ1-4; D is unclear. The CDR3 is CASTRVKREKLFF. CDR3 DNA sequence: TGTGCCAGCACTCGCGTCAAAAGGGAAAAACTGTTTTTT.